The rows below give T cell receptor beta chains drawn from one sample of a study of early T cells in non-severe SARS-CoV-2 infection. One entry per CDR3 protein, called by TCRdb with MiXCR from the 5' RACE reads. The sample has tens of thousands of distinct CDR3 sequences, 9.5% to 13% seen once. What was sequenced was whole blood. These receptors all come from an adult who was a healthcare worker with PCR-confirmed SARS-CoV-2 infection or an uninfected control (not recorded which). Both conserved end residues are part of each CDR3. The D gene is left open where the match is weak. Size tells how often a clone was seen (once, few, many) or the class of an expanded clone, and some rows leave it out.

abundance	v_gene	j_gene	d_gene	CDR3nt	CDR3aa
NA	TRBV5-1	TRBJ2-7	NA	TGCGCCAGCAGCTTGACACAGGGTACTTACGAGCAGTACTTC	CASSLTQGTYEQYF
NA	TRBV10-1	TRBJ1-2	NA	TGCGCCAGCAGTGATTACCCAAGATATGGCTACACCTTC	CASSDYPRYGYTF
many	TRBV7-3	TRBJ2-3	NA	TGTGCCAGCAGTTCCATGGGGGGAACCACAGATACGCAGTATTTT	CASSSMGGTTDTQYF
many	TRBV12-3/TRBV12-4	TRBJ2-4	NA	TGTGCCAGCAGTCCCCGACAGGCCCGGAGGGACATTCAGTACTTC	CASSPRQARRDIQYF
NA	TRBV11-2	TRBJ2-2	NA	TGTGCCAGCAGCTTATTCGGGGCCCAACCGAACACCGGGGAGCTGTTTTTT	CASSLFGAQPNTGELFF
few	TRBV27	TRBJ2-2	NA	TGTGCCAGCAGTCTGTTTTCGAACACCGGGGAGCTGTTTTTT	CASSLFSNTGELFF
many	TRBV20-1	TRBJ2-3	NA	TGCAGTGCGATCCTAGCAATAAGCACAGATACGCAGTATTTT	CSAILAISTDTQYF
few	TRBV11-2	TRBJ1-1	TRBD1	TGTGCCAGCAGCTTTAGACAGGGAACCACTGAAGCTTTCTTT	CASSFRQGTTEAFF
many	TRBV4-1	TRBJ1-1	NA	TGCGCCAGCAGCCAAGTAGGGATGAACACTGAAGCTTTCTTT	CASSQVGMNTEAFF
NA	TRBV2	TRBJ2-2	TRBD2	TGTGCCAGCAGCGTTAGCGGGAGCCTCACCGGGGAGCTGTTTTTT	CASSVSGSLTGELFF
NA	TRBV27	TRBJ2-1	NA	TGTGCCAGCAGTTTCGGCATTTCCTACAATGAGCAGTTCTTC	CASSFGISYNEQFF
NA	TRBV28	TRBJ1-2	NA	TGTGCCAGCAGCAGGCCATCTTCCGTCTATGGCTACACCTTC	CASSRPSSVYGYTF
many	TRBV2	TRBJ2-3	NA	TGTGCCAGCAGTGAGGGCAGGCAAAGCACAGATACGCAGTATTTT	CASSEGRQSTDTQYF
few	TRBV3-1	TRBJ2-1	TRBD2	TGTGCCAGCAGCCAAGACCCAGCGGGGGTTTACAATGAGCAGTTCTTC	CASSQDPAGVYNEQFF
few	TRBV20-1	TRBJ2-3	TRBD1	TGCAGGTCCGGGACAGGCACAGATACGCAGTATTTT	CRSGTGTDTQYF
many	TRBV15	TRBJ1-5	NA	TGTGCCACCACCAAGGAGGTGTATAGCAATCAGCCCCAGCATTTT	CATTKEVYSNQPQHF
NA	TRBV12-3/TRBV12-4	TRBJ1-5	NA	TGTGCCAGCAGTTTAAGAGGGGTGCCGGGTCAGCCCCAGCATTTT	CASSLRGVPGQPQHF
many	TRBV28	TRBJ2-5	NA	TGTGCCAGCAGTTCCATTAGCGGAGGAATGGCAGAGACCCAGTACTTC	CASSSISGGMAETQYF
many	TRBV10-3	TRBJ1-2	NA	TGTGCCATCAGTGAAGATACAGGGTCCTATGGCTACACCTTC	CAISEDTGSYGYTF
many	TRBV20-1	TRBJ2-3	NA	TGCAGTGCTAGAGGGATACCGGGAGCCCTCCCGCGTGATGCGCAGTATTTT	CSARGIPGALPRDAQYF
few	TRBV5-1	TRBJ2-5	TRBD1	TGCGCCAGCAGCGTGCAGGGACAGTACCAAGAGACCCAGTACTTC	CASSVQGQYQETQYF
many	TRBV12-3/TRBV12-4	TRBJ2-7	TRBD1	TGTGCCAGCAGTCCTGGACAGGGAAACGAGCAGTACTTC	CASSPGQGNEQYF
many	TRBV3-1	TRBJ2-1	TRBD2	TGTGCCAGCAGCCCCTCACTAGCGTCCTACAATGAGCAGTTCTTC	CASSPSLASYNEQFF
few	TRBV4-1	TRBJ1-2	NA	TGCGCCAGCAGCGGAAATATTAACTATGGCTACACCTTC	CASSGNINYGYTF